This T cell receptor beta chain was documented in a study of blood T cell repertoires in COVID-19. Study details: The United States, Italy and Spain supplied acute and convalescent COVID-19 samples. T cells, B-cell-depleted T cells, or PBMCs supplied cDNA or gDNA.

Germline CDR1 and CDR2: GTSNPN and SVGIG (reference sequence). V dropped 1 base and J dropped 1; count of bases not matched to a gene: 6. This CDR3 is 17 amino acids long. As processed by the authors: Amplification of reference gene primers was used by the study to estimate nucleated cell counts. This table comes from immunoSEQ multiplex PCR, and its TCRdb copy is limited to in-frame clones, with some not included. V and J calls and clone size are copied from that table; D and trimming were computed from the DNA. Of 95,000 or so clones listed, 81% are singletons. Sequencing input: peripheral blood. This TCR was recovered from a man older than 75 with active or convalescent COVID-19. The rearrangement joins TRBV30 to TRBJ2-2, with 10 positions matching TRBD2. The CDR3 sequence is CAWSGSLAGGNTGELFF. DNA of the CDR3: TGTGCCTGGAGTGGGTCCTTAGCGGGGGGGAACACCGGGGAGCTGTTTTTT. The full variable domain, rest sourced from reference TRBV30 and TRBJ2-2, is SQTIHQWPATLVQPVGSPLSLECTVEGTSNPNLYWYRQAAGRGLQLLFYSVGIGQISSEVPQNLSASRPQDRQFILSSKKLLLSDSGFYLCAWSGSLAGGNTGELFFGEGSRLTVL.